The present TCR beta chain was sequenced within a study of T cell repertoires in cytomegalovirus infection. Study-wide context: Alongside well-studied HLA-B-restricted CMV epitopes, recently identified HLA-C-restricted CMV epitopes were also used. Indications of both CMV infection and matching HLA type were provided by public TCR beta signatures. General study results and limits: HLA-C-restricted CMV clonotypes gave the most frequent clonotype in two of eight donors.

Each CDR3 protein is one row after TCRdb ran MiXCR on the reads. The table lists hundreds of thousands of distinct CDR3 sequences, around 32% of them singletons. As regards this clonotype: Its antigen is not known.

The specimen was cultured PBMCs, collected from culture after CMV antigen stimulation. This receptor was obtained from a human donor in good health (CMV status not recorded). Some clones in this sample may be carry-over from other donors' samples.

The CDR3 is CAISEPGTGAGYTF. The CDR3 nucleotides read TGTGCCATCAGTGAACCCGGGACAGGGGCTGGCTACACCTTC. The genes are TRBV10-3 and TRBJ1-2, with TRBD1 matching 10 bases. Germline V gene lookup returns CDR1 ENHRY and CDR2 SYGVKD. The CDR3 is 14 amino acids. V lost 3 bases and J lost 7; bases outside the gene matches: 5.